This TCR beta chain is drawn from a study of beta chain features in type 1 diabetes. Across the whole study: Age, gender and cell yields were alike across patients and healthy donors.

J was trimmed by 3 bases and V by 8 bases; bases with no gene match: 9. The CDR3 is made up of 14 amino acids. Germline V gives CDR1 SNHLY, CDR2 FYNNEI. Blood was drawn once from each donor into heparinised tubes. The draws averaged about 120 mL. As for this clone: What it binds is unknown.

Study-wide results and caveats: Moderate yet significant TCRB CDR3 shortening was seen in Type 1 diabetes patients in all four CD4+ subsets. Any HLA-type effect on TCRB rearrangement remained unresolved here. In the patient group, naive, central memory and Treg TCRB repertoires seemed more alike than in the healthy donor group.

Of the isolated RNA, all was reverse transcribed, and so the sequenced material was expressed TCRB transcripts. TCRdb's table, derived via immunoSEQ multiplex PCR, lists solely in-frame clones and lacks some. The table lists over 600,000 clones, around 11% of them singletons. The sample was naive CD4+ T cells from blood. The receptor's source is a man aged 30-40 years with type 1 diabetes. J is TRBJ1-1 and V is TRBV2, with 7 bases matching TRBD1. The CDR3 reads CASPRRGDHTEAFF. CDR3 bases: TGTGCCAGCCCCCGCAGGGGGGACCACACTGAAGCTTTCTTT.